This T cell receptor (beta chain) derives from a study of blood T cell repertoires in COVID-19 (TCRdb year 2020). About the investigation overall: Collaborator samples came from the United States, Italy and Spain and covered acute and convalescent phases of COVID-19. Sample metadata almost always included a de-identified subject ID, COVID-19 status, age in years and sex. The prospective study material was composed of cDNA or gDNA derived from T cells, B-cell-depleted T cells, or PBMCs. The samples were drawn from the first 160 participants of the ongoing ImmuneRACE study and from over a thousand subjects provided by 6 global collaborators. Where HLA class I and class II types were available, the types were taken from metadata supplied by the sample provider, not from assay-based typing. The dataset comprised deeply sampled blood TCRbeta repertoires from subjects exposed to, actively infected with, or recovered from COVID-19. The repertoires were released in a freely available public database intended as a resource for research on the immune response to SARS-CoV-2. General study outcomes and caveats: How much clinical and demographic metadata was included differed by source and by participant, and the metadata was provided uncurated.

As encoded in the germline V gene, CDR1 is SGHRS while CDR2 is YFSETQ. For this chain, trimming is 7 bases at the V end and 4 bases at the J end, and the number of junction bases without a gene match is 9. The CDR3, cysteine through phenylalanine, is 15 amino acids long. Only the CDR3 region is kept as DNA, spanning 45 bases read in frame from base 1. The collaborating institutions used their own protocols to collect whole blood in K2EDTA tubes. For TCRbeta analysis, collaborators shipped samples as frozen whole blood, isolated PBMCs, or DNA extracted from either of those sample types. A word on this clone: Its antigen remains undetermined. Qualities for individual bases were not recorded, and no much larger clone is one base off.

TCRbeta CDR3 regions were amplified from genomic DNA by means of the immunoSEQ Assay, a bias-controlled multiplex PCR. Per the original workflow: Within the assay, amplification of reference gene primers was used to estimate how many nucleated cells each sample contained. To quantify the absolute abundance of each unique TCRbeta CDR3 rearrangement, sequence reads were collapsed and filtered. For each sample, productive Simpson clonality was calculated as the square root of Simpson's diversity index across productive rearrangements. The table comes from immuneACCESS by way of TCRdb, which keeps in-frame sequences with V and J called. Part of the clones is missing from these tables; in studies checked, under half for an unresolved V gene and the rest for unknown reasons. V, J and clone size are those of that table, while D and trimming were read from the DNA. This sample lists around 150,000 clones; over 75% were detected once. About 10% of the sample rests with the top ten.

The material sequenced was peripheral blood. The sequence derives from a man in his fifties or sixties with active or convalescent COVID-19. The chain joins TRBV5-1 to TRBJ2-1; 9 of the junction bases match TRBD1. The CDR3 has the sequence CASGNLGTGYNEQFF. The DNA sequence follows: TGCGCCAGCGGAAATCTCGGGACAGGGTACAATGAGCAGTTCTTC.